This T cell receptor beta chain came from a study of T cells in Graves' hyperthyroidism and ophthalmopathy. General study results and limits: Blood also held most thyroid clonotypes expanded beyond 0.001. The model's output predicted ophthalmopathy at a median of around 7 months prior to onset.

Clinical symptoms, serum thyroxine and TRAb, thyroid ultrasound and orbital computed tomography were used for the diagnoses. The CDR3 spans 12 residues. Germline assignment: CDR1 DFQATT and CDR2 SNEGSKA (reference sequence). V was shortened by 7 bases and J by 3 bases, with 10 bases between the two germline ends. The source material, RNA transcripts, was used to amplify TCR beta CDR3 regions. Primed by the HTBI set, a first-round RT-PCR was run on the TCR CDR3. TCRdb reprocessed the multiplex PCR reads via MiXCR and lists one record per CDR3 protein. The sample lists under 300,000 distinct CDR3 sequences; 15% were seen once. This clonotype has at least ten counts. Antigen specificity is unknown.

The J gene is TRBJ2-1, the V gene TRBV20-1, with D perhaps matching TRBD1 (6 bases). The TCR comes from a woman aged 50 to 60 with Graves' hyperthyroidism that later progressed to Graves' ophthalmopathy. Material: blood. As DNA, the CDR3 is TGCAGTGTCATACAGGGCTACAATGAGCAGTTCTTC. Amino acid sequence: CSVIQGYNEQFF.